The clone carrying this T cell receptor (beta chain) was picked up one time. As yet, its antigen is unknown. This entry comes from a study of PD-1 blockade in classical Hodgkin lymphoma. In germline, CDR1 is KGHSH, CDR2 LQKENI. The CDR3 is made up of 13 amino acids. Trimming cost V 5 bases and J 5 bases, with 10 bases left between them. Generated by immunoSEQ multiplex PCR, the TCRdb table keeps only in-frame clones and is missing some. Among 20,000 to 25,000 clones listed, roughly 90% were seen once. Whole-study findings and limits: Healthy donors reportedly exceeded newly diagnosed patients in baseline TCR diversity. Why repertoires differed is undefined; disease activity or prior therapy possibly contributed.

Time point defined: newly diagnosed, previously untreated cHL patient sample. Negative magnetic selection isolated CD4+ T cells from thawed PBMCs. Untreated, newly diagnosed classical Hodgkin lymphoma PBMCs served for comparison. Sequencing used CD4+ T cells from blood. The rearrangement joins TRBV18 to TRBJ2-1; D tentatively fits TRBD1 or TRBD2 (5 bases each). The TCR comes from a human donor with classical Hodgkin lymphoma. This CDR3 reads CASSVGADNEQFF. The CDR3 DNA sequence: TGTGCCAGCTCAGTCGGGGCAGACAATGAGCAGTTCTTC.